This T cell receptor beta chain was found in a study of Ad26.COV2.S vaccination and SARS-CoV-2 variants. V dropped 5 bases and J dropped 1 base, with 12 bases sitting between them. Germline V gene lookup returns CDR1 MNHEY and CDR2 SVGAGI. This CDR3 spans 15 amino acids. Regarding treatment: about 20 received Ad26.COV2.S at low or high dose, single or two shots; roughly five received placebo; per-sample allocation not given. Material that was analyzed had been drawn on day 63 after the first vaccine or placebo injection. Produced via immunoSEQ multiplex PCR; TCRdb's table is partial and in-frame only. The sample shows about 330,000 clones, roughly 90% of them seen only once.

Material: peripheral blood, obtained in a trial of Ad26.COV2.S vaccine versus placebo. This chain uses TRBV6-5 with TRBJ1-5; tentatively, D is TRBD1 (6 bases). This clonotype originated in a person between 18 and 60 years old who received the Ad26.COV2.S COVID-19 vaccine or a placebo. The CDR3 coding sequence is TGTGCCAGCAGTCATGGGACAATGAGCAATCAGCCCCAGCATTTT. Translated, it gives CASSHGTMSNQPQHF.